Here is one TCR beta chain with its context. Sequencing was performed with immunoSEQ multiplex PCR; in TCRdb, only in-frame clones are kept and a portion is missing. The sample has 200,000 or so clones; 90% to 95% are singletons. Trimming removed 5 bases from V and 1 base from J, with 9 bases in between. Germline V gene lookup returns CDR1 SGDLS and CDR2 YYNGEE. CDR3 length equals 14 residues. The data belong to a study of control samples from healthy donors and cancer patients. The sequence came from a man aged 50 to 60 in good health. V is TRBV9 and J is TRBJ2-2, with D perhaps TRBD1 or TRBD2 (5 bases each). Material: blood. The CDR3 spells CASSWGRNTGELFF. The CDR3 coding sequence is TGTGCCAGCAGTTGGGGACGGAACACCGGGGAGCTGTTTTTT. Based on the CDR3 plus reference TRBV9 and TRBJ2-2, the full variable domain is DSGVTQTPKHLITATGQRVTLRCSPRSGDLSVYWYQQSLDQGLQFLIQYYNGEERAKGNILERFSAQQFPDLHSELNLSSLELGDSALYFCASSWGRNTGELFFGEGSRLTVL.